This record concerns one TCR beta chain sequence. This entry belongs to a study of blood T cell repertoires in COVID-19. Study in general: Sites in the United States, Italy and Spain provided acute and convalescent COVID-19 samples. The analysed material was cDNA or gDNA that came from T cells, B-cell-depleted T cells, or PBMCs.

Profiling relied on immunoSEQ multiplex PCR, and the TCRdb table lists in-frame clones only, not all of them. The table lists 68,000 or so clones, around three quarters of them singletons. With 2 bases removed from V and 8 bases from J, the gap between germline ends came to 7 bases. CDR3 length: 13 amino acids. Germline CDR1 is SGHAT and CDR2 is FQNNGV. The genes are TRBV11-2 and TRBJ1-6; D is ambiguous. The sequence was obtained from a human donor in a cohort sampled during active COVID-19. The sample taken for sequencing was peripheral blood. The CDR3 DNA reads as TGTGCCAGCAGCTTATATGTCGATTCACCCCTCCACTTT. Residues: CASSLYVDSPLHF.